Listed here are 14 T cell receptor beta chains from one sample, sequenced in a study of PD-L1 blockade in urothelial cancer. Measured with immunoSEQ multiplex PCR; TCRdb has only the in-frame clones, and not every one. Among approximately 110,000 clones, approximately 86% were seen once, and the ten largest hold 2.4%. The sequenced sample was PBMCs, obtained around atezolizumab (anti-PD-L1) treatment. Receptors originate from a man between 45 and 60 years old with urothelial cancer.

V gene TRBV5-1 combines with J gene TRBJ1-5; tentative D call: TRBD1 (6 bases). V was shortened by 4 bases and J by 3 bases, with 11 bases between the two germline ends. CDR1 is SGHRS and CDR2 is YFSETQ in the germline V gene. The CDR3 has 14 amino acids. The CDR3 region has the DNA TGCGCCAGCAGCGGGGGACAACCCAATCAGCCCCAGCATTTT. It codes for CASSGGQPNQPQHF.

CDR3 region: CASSRAEQYF. Here the CDR3 DNA reads TGTGCCAGCAGCAGGGCCGAGCAGTACTTC. The rearrangement joins TRBV2 to TRBJ2-7, with D possibly matching TRBD1 (5 bases). Deletions cut 6 bases from V and 6 bases from J, with 6 bases between. The CDR3 contains 10 residues. Germline lookup yields CDR1 SNHLY and CDR2 FYNNEI.

This chain links TRBV9 with TRBJ2-1; 11 bases line up with TRBD2. Germline V gene sequence: CDR1 SGDLS, CDR2 YYNGEE. The ends lost 4 bases at V and 1 base at J; junction bases unmatched: 10. The CDR3 extends over 18 amino acids. The CDR3 DNA follows: TGTGCCAGCAGCACCGGGACTAGCGGCGGTAGGTCCTACAATGAGCAGTTCTTC. Translation gives CASSTGTSGGRSYNEQFF.

This clone was detected a few times. The chain has TRBV6-5 and TRBJ1-1; D is perhaps TRBD1 (6 bases). Germline CDR1 reads MNHEY; CDR2 reads SVGAGI. The CDR3 is made up of 14 amino acids. Trimming left V 10 bases short and J 4 bases short, with 19 bases between. The CDR3 nucleotides are TGTGCCATCAAGAAATCGGGGGGGCTCACTGAAGCTTTCTTT. Translation: CAIKKSGGLTEAFF.

The chain recombines TRBV6-1 with TRBJ2-2; tentative D call: TRBD1 (5 bases). In germline, CDR1 is MNHNS, CDR2 SASEGT. The CDR3 length is 13 residues. V lost 1 base, J lost 7 bases, and 7 bases lay in between. CDR3 DNA sequence: TGTGCCAGCAGTGAAGTTAGGGGCGGGGAGCTGTTTTTT. It yields the protein CASSEVRGGELFF.

This chain uses TRBV23-1 with TRBJ2-3, with 9 positions matching TRBD2. TRBV23-1 is noted as an ORF with a role that remains uncertain. Trimming took 8 bases from V and 5 from J; bases not matched to a gene: 14. The CDR3 loop spans 16 amino acids. In nucleotides, the CDR3 is TGCGCCAGCCGCAACCGCCGCGGTAGCGGGAGAGATACGCAGTATTTT. Protein sequence: CASRNRRGSGRDTQYF.

The V and J genes are TRBV19 and TRBJ1-1; TRBD1 matches 9 bases. Germline V CDR1 and CDR2: LNHDA, SQIVND (reference sequence). V was pared by 8 bases and J by 5 bases, with 9 bases of the junction left unmatched. The CDR3 length is 14 residues. DNA of the CDR3: TGTGCCAGTCATACTACAGGGGGCCTGACTGAAGCTTTCTTT. Translation gives CASHTTGGLTEAFF. The variable domain in full, with the rest retrieved from reference TRBV19 and TRBJ1-1, is DGGITQSPKYLFRKEGQNVTLSCEQNLNHDAMYWYRQDPGQGLRLIYYSQIVNDFQKGDIAEGYSVSREKKESFPLTVTSAQKNPTAFYLCASHTTGGLTEAFFGQGTRLTVV.

The chain uses TRBV19 and TRBJ2-7; D is ambiguous. This CDR3 comprises 13 residues. The ends were cut back, 4 bases at V and 1 base at J, with 8 bases in the middle. Germline V gives CDR1 LNHDA, CDR2 SQIVND (reference sequence). In DNA form, the CDR3 reads TGTGCCAGTAGTAATCAGGTTTCCTACGAGCAGTACTTC. Protein: CASSNQVSYEQYF. Full variable domain (missing parts from reference TRBV19 and TRBJ2-7): DGGITQSPKYLFRKEGQNVTLSCEQNLNHDAMYWYRQDPGQGLRLIYYSQIVNDFQKGDIAEGYSVSREKKESFPLTVTSAQKNPTAFYLCASSNQVSYEQYFGPGTRLTVT.

This clone was counted between two and nine times. The rearrangement links TRBV19 to TRBJ2-7; 10 bases match TRBD1. CDR3 length equals 13 residues. Losses at the gene ends were 7 bases for V and 6 bases for J; bases not matched to a gene: 6. CDR1 is LNHDA, CDR2 SQIVND, per germline (reference sequence). In DNA, the CDR3 is TGTGCCAGTAAACCCTGGACAGGGGGCGAGCAGTACTTC. This sequence encodes CASKPWTGGEQYF.

The chain has TRBV5-4 and TRBJ1-4, with a tentative D call TRBD1 (6 bases). The CDR3 covers 17 residues. The V gene's germline CDR1 is SGHNT and CDR2 YYREEE (reference sequence). V lost 0 bases to trimming and J lost 7 bases, with 19 bases between them. The CDR3: CASSLVGFGGAREKLFF. The CDR3 DNA follows: TGTGCCAGCAGCTTGGTGGGCTTCGGGGGGGCTCGTGAAAAACTGTTTTTT.

In its sample, this clone was seen once. The V and J genes are TRBV7-9 and TRBJ1-1, with TRBD1 matching over 7 bases. V dropped 5 bases and J dropped 14; count of bases not matched to a gene: 8. Per germline, CDR1 SEHNR and CDR2 FQNEAQ (reference sequence). This CDR3 region has 11 residues. The CDR3, as DNA: TGTGCCAGCAGCGAACGGACAGGACACTTCTTT. Translating gives CASSERTGHFF.

This chain links TRBV7-9 with TRBJ2-7; TRBD2 might be the D (6 bases). V lost 0 bases to trimming and J lost 2 bases, with 14 bases between them. The CDR3 is 16 amino acids. Per germline, CDR1 SEHNR and CDR2 FQNEAQ (reference sequence). This CDR3 reads CASSLAFGGATYEQYF. CDR3 DNA: TGTGCCAGCAGCTTAGCTTTTGGCGGGGCCACCTACGAGCAGTACTTC.

V usage is TRBV5-1 and J usage is TRBJ2-5, with D hard to call. From germline, CDR1 is SGHRS and CDR2 YFSETQ. CDR3 length: 16 amino acids. V gave up 0 bases and J gave up 2 bases, with 14 bases separating them. For the CDR3, the DNA is TGCGCCAGCAGCTTGGCCCCGCGCCGCCGGCAAGAGACCCAGTACTTC. Its protein product is CASSLAPRRRQETQYF.

The chain employs TRBV5-8 and TRBJ1-1; 9 bases are shared with TRBD1. CDR1 is SGHTS, CDR2 YDEGEE, per germline. The CDR3 spans 14 residues. The V segment lost 4 bases and the J segment 1 base; nucleotides outside the gene matches: 2. CDR3 amino acids: CASSRDRENTEAFF. In nucleotides, the CDR3 is TGTGCCAGCAGCCGGGACAGGGAGAACACTGAAGCTTTCTTT.